The next 19 T cell receptor beta chains were all read from a single sample in a study of shared clonotypes between healthy human individuals. The protocol was immunoSEQ multiplex PCR, while the TCRdb copy is restricted to in-frame clones and leaves out a portion. The data show about 450,000 clones, around 80% seen once. Material for sequencing was PBMCs. The receptors shown here come from a woman aged 40 to 50 in good health. Some clones in this sample may be carry-over from other donors' samples.

The V call is TRBV7-9, the J call TRBJ2-5; TRBD1 matches 10 bases. CDR1 is SEHNR and CDR2 is FQNEAQ in the germline V gene (reference sequence). V was clipped by 6 bases and J by 5 bases; unmatched bases: 6. CDR3 length equals 14 residues. The CDR3 reads CASSPTGGRETQYF. The CDR3 bases are TGTGCCAGCAGTCCGACAGGGGGCCGGGAGACCCAGTACTTC.

The chain is built from TRBV20-1 and TRBJ1-1, with a possible D match to TRBD1 (6 bases). Deletions cut 1 base from V and 8 bases from J, with 8 bases between. CDR3 length equals 11 residues. CDR1 and CDR2 (germline): DFQATT, SNEGSKA (reference sequence). The CDR3 spells CSARGGAEAFF. Written as DNA, the CDR3 is TGCAGTGCTAGAGGGGGGGCGGAAGCTTTCTTT.

The chain joins TRBV19 to TRBJ1-1; TRBD1 agrees at 9 bases. The CDR3 is made up of 15 amino acids. The germline gives CDR1 LNHDA, CDR2 SQIVND (reference sequence). Losses at the gene ends were 6 bases for V and 1 base for J; bases not matched to a gene: 6. DNA for the CDR3: TGTGCCAGTAGCCCCCCGGGACAGGGGAACACTGAAGCTTTCTTT. Translated, it gives CASSPPGQGNTEAFF.

DNA of the CDR3: TGTGCCAGCAGTTCCCAAGCGGGAGATTACGAGCAGTACTTC. Protein: CASSSQAGDYEQYF. The rearrangement joins TRBV6-5 to TRBJ2-7; 8 bases match TRBD2. CDR1 MNHEY and CDR2 SVGAGI come from the germline V gene. This CDR3 comprises 14 residues. Trimming at V came to 4 bases and at J to 4 bases, leaving 6 bases not matched to a gene.

The chain recombines TRBV10-2 with TRBJ2-5; D possibly matches TRBD1 or TRBD2 (5 bases each). This CDR3 has 15 amino acids. V lost 0 bases to trimming and J lost 4 bases, with 12 bases between them. Per the germline V gene, CDR1 is WSHSY and CDR2 is SAAADI. CDR3 in amino acids: CASSESDAGRETQYF. DNA for the CDR3: TGCGCCAGCAGTGAGTCCGATGCAGGGAGAGAGACCCAGTACTTC.

This chain joins TRBV18 and TRBJ2-3; D is unresolved. The ends were cut back, 1 base at V and 5 bases at J, with 10 bases in the middle. This CDR3 has 14 amino acids. CDR1 and CDR2 from the germline V gene are KGHSH and LQKENI. CDR3 protein: CASSPLYPGDTQYF. The CDR3 DNA reads as TGTGCCAGCTCACCACTGTACCCGGGAGATACGCAGTATTTT.

The table lists this clone with a count of one. The J gene is TRBJ1-1, the V gene TRBV28; 9 bases match TRBD1. The V gene's germline CDR1 is MDHEN and CDR2 SYDVKM. Trimming at V came to 4 bases and at J to 1 base, leaving 4 bases not matched to a gene. CDR3 size: 15 residues. The CDR3, as DNA: TGTGCCAGCAGTTCCCTGGGACAGGGGAACACTGAAGCTTTCTTT. It is translated as CASSSLGQGNTEAFF.

The chain has TRBV5-1 and TRBJ2-1; D possibly matches TRBD1 or TRBD2 (6 bases each). The CDR3 contains 16 residues. Germline values: CDR1 SGHRS, CDR2 YFSETQ. V lost 4 bases, J lost 4 bases, and 18 bases lay in between. In DNA form, the CDR3 reads TGCGCCAGCAGCAGGGGGGACCTCCAGGGGTACAATGAGCAGTTCTTC. It is translated as CASSRGDLQGYNEQFF.

This clone was observed a handful of times. The chain has TRBV5-6 and TRBJ2-5; perhaps TRBD2 as D (5 bases). The germline V and J ends were trimmed by 3 bases and 4 bases, with 13 bases remaining between them. Germline V gene sequence: CDR1 SGHDT, CDR2 YYEEEE. The CDR3 spans 14 residues. CDR3 sequence: CASSYGVGVETQYF. The CDR3 nucleotides read TGTGCCAGCAGCTACGGGGTGGGTGTAGAGACCCAGTACTTC.

In this sample, this clone turned up once. The genes are TRBV5-6 and TRBJ1-2; D gene unclear. Trimming stripped 0 bases from V and 2 bases from J, with 11 bases between. The length of the CDR3 is 15 residues. CDR1 is SGHDT, CDR2 YYEEEE, per germline. CDR3 DNA: TGTGCCAGCAGCTTGGGTGTGTTCGGCAACTATGGCTACACCTTC. It yields the protein CASSLGVFGNYGYTF. Filled out from reference TRBV5-6 and TRBJ1-2, the complete variable domain reads DAGVTQSPTHLIKTRGQQVTLRCSPKSGHDTVSWYQQALGQGPQFIFQYYEEEERQRGNFPDRFSGHQFPNYSSELNVNALLLGDSALYLCASSLGVFGNYGYTFGSGTRLTVV.

This chain links TRBV28 with TRBJ2-3; 9 bases fit TRBD2. This CDR3 has 16 amino acids. Germline V gene data show CDR1 as MDHEN and CDR2 as SYDVKM. The junction had 11 bases not matched to a gene; V was cut back by 7 bases and J by 3 bases. The CDR3 sequence is CASTPPGLAGTDTQYF. The CDR3 bases are TGTGCCAGCACCCCACCGGGACTAGCTGGGACAGATACGCAGTATTTT. Combining the CDR3 with reference TRBV28 and TRBJ2-3 gives the whole variable domain DVKVTQSSRYLVKRTGEKVFLECVQDMDHENMFWYRQDPGLGLRLIYFSYDVKMKEKGDIPEGYSVSREKKERFSLILESASTNQTSMYLCASTPPGLAGTDTQYFGPGTRLTVL.

The chain uses TRBV19 and TRBJ1-1, with a possible D match to TRBD1 (6 bases). Germline values: CDR1 LNHDA, CDR2 SQIVND (reference sequence). There are 15 residues in the CDR3. V gave up 1 base and J gave up 0 bases, with 9 bases separating them. CDR3 DNA: TGTGCCAGTAGTATAGCAGGGGCGATGAACACTGAAGCTTTCTTT. It specifies CASSIAGAMNTEAFF.

The chain links TRBV2 to TRBJ2-2, with 11 bases that match TRBD2. V lost 1 base and J lost 5; bases outside the gene matches: 6. The length of the CDR3 is 17 residues. Looked up from germline, CDR1 is SNHLY and CDR2 is FYNNEI. As DNA, the CDR3 is TGTGCCAGCAGTGAAGTCGTAGCGGGAGGGAATACCGGGGAGCTGTTTTTT. Translating it yields CASSEVVAGGNTGELFF.

This clone was seen more than once but under ten times. The chain has TRBV6-6 and TRBJ1-1; tentative D call: TRBD1 (5 bases). The germline gives CDR1 MNHNY, CDR2 SVGAGI (reference sequence). Trimming pared 8 bases from V and 5 bases from J, leaving 9 bases between. CDR3 size: 11 residues. The CDR3 region is CASAGRTEAFF. Here the CDR3 DNA reads TGTGCCAGCGCAGGGAGGACTGAAGCTTTCTTT.

V usage is TRBV27 and J usage is TRBJ1-1; D unclear. In germline, CDR1 is MNHEY, CDR2 SMNVEV (reference sequence). V gave up 1 base and J gave up 7 bases, with 10 bases separating them. The CDR3 sequence is 13 residues long. The CDR3 sequence is CASSLLGQVEAFF. As DNA, the CDR3 is TGTGCCAGCAGTTTATTGGGCCAGGTTGAAGCTTTCTTT.

V gene TRBV7-7 combines with J gene TRBJ2-7; 9 nucleotides match TRBD1. This CDR3 is 13 amino acids long. The ends lost 6 bases at V and 6 bases at J; junction bases unmatched: 6. CDR1 and CDR2 from the germline V gene are SSHAT and FNYEAQ (reference sequence). The CDR3 sequence: CASSWDRVSEQYF. CDR3 sequence (DNA): TGTGCCAGCAGTTGGGACAGGGTGAGCGAGCAGTACTTC.

This clone came up a few times. This chain uses TRBV5-5 with TRBJ1-1; a weak D match, TRBD1 (6 bases). The CDR3 consists of 15 residues. Germline V gene data show CDR1 as SGHKS and CDR2 as YYEKEE (reference sequence). The V end lost 0 bases, the J end lost 3 bases, and 12 bases lay between the germline ends. The CDR3 spells CASSLAPGAYTEAFF. CDR3 nucleotide sequence: TGTGCCAGCAGCTTGGCCCCGGGGGCGTACACTGAAGCTTTCTTT.

The chain joins TRBV7-7 to TRBJ2-2; TRBD2 aligns across 8 bases. This CDR3 comprises 17 residues. The J segment lost 0 bases and the V segment lost 5 bases, leaving 8 bases of the junction unmatched. Germline V gives CDR1 SSHAT, CDR2 FNYEAQ (reference sequence). The CDR3 DNA sequence: TGTGCCAGCAGCGTTGTTAGCGGGATAGCGAACACCGGGGAGCTGTTTTTT. Amino acid sequence: CASSVVSGIANTGELFF.

The chain couples TRBV28 to TRBJ2-7, with 11 bases identical to TRBD2. The CDR3 consists of 16 residues. The V and J ends lost 3 bases and 5 bases, in that order; junction bases with no gene match: 9. In germline, CDR1 is MDHEN, CDR2 SYDVKM. The CDR3 nucleotides are TGTGCCAGCAGTTTTGTCCTAGCGGGAGGACTTAACGAGCAGTACTTC. This sequence encodes CASSFVLAGGLNEQYF.